The following is a TCR beta chain sequence with its context. Assay: immunoSEQ multiplex PCR; the TCRdb copy retains only in-frame clones and omits some. The sample has roughly 240,000 clones; around 86% are singletons. The data are from a study of blood T cell repertoires in COVID-19. The CDR3 length is 14 residues. Trimming removed 5 bases from V and 1 base from J, with 11 bases in between. The germline V gene has CDR1 SGHTA and CDR2 FQGNSA. The sequenced material came from peripheral blood. This TCR derives from a man younger than 35 with active or convalescent COVID-19. The rearrangement joins TRBV7-2 to TRBJ1-1; D call uncertain. The CDR3 sequence: CASSRVGANTEAFF. The DNA for the CDR3 is TGTGCCAGCAGCCGGGTCGGTGCGAACACTGAAGCTTTCTTT. Full variable domain (missing parts from reference TRBV7-2 and TRBJ1-1): GAGVSQSPSNKVTEKGKDVELRCDPISGHTALYWYRQSLGQGLEFLIYFQGNSAPDKSGLPSDRFSAERTGGSVSTLTIQRTQQEDSAVYLCASSRVGANTEAFFGQGTRLTVV.